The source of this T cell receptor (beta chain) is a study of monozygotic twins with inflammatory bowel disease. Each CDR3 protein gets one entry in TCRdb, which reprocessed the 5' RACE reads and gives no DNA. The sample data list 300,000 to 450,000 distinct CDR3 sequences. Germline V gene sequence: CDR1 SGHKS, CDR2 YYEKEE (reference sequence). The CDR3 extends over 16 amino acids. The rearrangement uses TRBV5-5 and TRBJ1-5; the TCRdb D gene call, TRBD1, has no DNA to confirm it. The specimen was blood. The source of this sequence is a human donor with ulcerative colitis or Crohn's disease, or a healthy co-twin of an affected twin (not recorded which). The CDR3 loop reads CASSFYRDYSNQPQHF.